The 30 T cell receptor beta chains reported below all come from one sample, sequenced in a study of shared clonotypes between healthy human individuals. Assay used: immunoSEQ multiplex PCR; TCRdb lists only in-frame clones, some missing. The sample records approximately 470,000 clones, approximately 81% being singletons. Sequenced sample: PBMCs. These receptors were taken from a woman between 40 and 50 years old in good health. Some clones in this sample may be carry-over from other donors' samples.

This clone was seen just once. This rearrangement joins TRBV11-2 to TRBJ2-2; D remains ambiguous. From germline, CDR1 is SGHAT and CDR2 FQNNGV. The CDR3 is 17 residues long. V was shortened by 7 bases and J by 6 bases, with 24 bases between the two germline ends. The CDR3 nucleotides read TGTGCCAGCACCCAAAGTTCCGGCGGACCCACTTCCGGGGAGCTGTTTTTT. Its protein product is CASTQSSGGPTSGELFF.

The chain links TRBV28 to TRBJ1-2; possibly TRBD1 for D (6 bases). The germline gives CDR1 MDHEN, CDR2 SYDVKM. This CDR3 has 15 amino acids. The V end lost 3 bases, the J end lost 5 bases, and 16 bases lay between the germline ends. CDR3 in amino acids: CASSFDRTDFYGYTF. The CDR3 bases are TGTGCCAGCAGTTTTGACAGGACAGATTTTTATGGCTACACCTTC.

The chain is built from TRBV11-2 and TRBJ2-7; TRBD2 might be the D (6 bases). Germline CDR1 is SGHAT and CDR2 is FQNNGV. Trimming removed 3 bases from V and 2 bases from J, with 14 bases in between. The CDR3 length is 15 residues. The CDR3 DNA reads as TGTGCCAGCAGCTTTGCTAGCGAACAACCCTACGAGCAGTACTTC. It encodes CASSFASEQPYEQYF.

The sample holds a few counts of this clone. The chain combines TRBV10-3 with TRBJ1-1; weak D call: TRBD1 (5 bases). Trimming stripped 7 bases from V and 4 bases from J, with 16 bases between. Germline V gene data show CDR1 as ENHRY and CDR2 as SYGVKD. There are 14 residues in the CDR3. CDR3 region: CAITRDGVGTEAFF. As DNA, the CDR3 is TGTGCCATCACCCGGGACGGGGTAGGCACTGAAGCTTTCTTT.

This sequence joins TRBV6-1 and TRBJ1-2; 11 bases line up with TRBD1. The germline V gene has CDR1 MNHNS and CDR2 SASEGT. The CDR3 is 14 amino acids. V lost 8 bases to trimming and J lost 13 bases; unmatched junction nucleotides: 15. CDR3 in DNA: TGTGCCAGCCGCCGGGACAGGGGGGCCCCTGGGCCCACCTTC. Amino acids: CASRRDRGAPGPTF.

The CDR3 DNA reads as TGTGCCAGCAGTTTACCCGGACAAGCGATCCCTGAGCAGTTCTTC. Translating it yields CASSLPGQAIPEQFF. The gene calls are TRBV28 and TRBJ2-1; D might be TRBD1 (5 bases). Trimming pared 2 bases from V and 9 bases from J, leaving 17 bases between. Germline V CDR1 and CDR2: MDHEN, SYDVKM. The CDR3 covers 15 residues.

This clone has more than one count but fewer than ten. The genes are TRBV4-3 and TRBJ2-7; TRBD2 matches 11 bases. CDR1 and CDR2 from the germline V gene are LGHNA and YSLEER. After removal of 0 bases from V and 3 bases from J, the junction contained 7 bases not matched to a gene. The CDR3 runs to 17 residues. The CDR3: CASSQDLPSGRRYEQYF. CDR3 nucleotides: TGCGCCAGCAGCCAAGATCTGCCTAGCGGGAGGCGCTACGAGCAGTACTTC.

The J gene is TRBJ1-4, the V gene TRBV5-1, with 7 bases matching TRBD1. With 4 bases clipped from V and 5 bases from J, the junction kept 5 bases outside the gene matches. CDR3 length: 14 residues. Germline CDR1 and CDR2: SGHRS and YFSETQ. This chain's CDR3 is CASSPGQLNEKLFF. DNA of the CDR3: TGCGCCAGCAGCCCGGGACAGCTGAATGAAAAACTGTTTTTT.

The rearrangement joins TRBV28 to TRBJ2-7; maybe TRBD2 (5 bases). Trimming stripped 4 bases from V and 2 bases from J, with 12 bases between. In germline, CDR1 is MDHEN, CDR2 SYDVKM. The CDR3 length is 14 residues. CDR3 coding DNA: TGTGCCAGCAGTTCCCCGACTACAACCTACGAGCAGTACTTC. Its protein is CASSSPTTTYEQYF. Full variable domain (remainder filled in from reference TRBV28 and TRBJ2-7): DVKVTQSSRYLVKRTGEKVFLECVQDMDHENMFWYRQDPGLGLRLIYFSYDVKMKEKGDIPEGYSVSREKKERFSLILESASTNQTSMYLCASSSPTTTYEQYFGPGTRLTVT.

For this clone: A single base is all that separates this from a far larger clone, so a read error is likely. The chain carries TRBV25-1 and TRBJ2-3; a weak D match, TRBD2 (6 bases). CDR1 is MGHDK, CDR2 SYGVNS, per germline. The CDR3 loop spans 13 amino acids. In DNA form, the CDR3 reads TGTGTCAGCAGTGGTGCGGGAACAGATACGCAGTATTTT. Its translation: CVSSGAGTDTQYF.

A word on this clone: A read error likely explains this, since a far larger clone differs by one base. The V gene is TRBV18, the J gene TRBJ2-7; weak D call: TRBD2 (6 bases). Germline V gives CDR1 KGHSH, CDR2 LQKENI. V was cut by 9 bases and J by 6 bases, with 15 bases left in between. There are 12 residues in the CDR3. The CDR3 loop reads CASYSGSGEQYF. CDR3 nucleotides: TGTGCCAGTTACTCAGGTAGCGGCGAGCAGTACTTC.

V and J are TRBV5-1 and TRBJ2-7; TRBD1 is a possible D gene (6 bases). Trimming removed 5 bases from V and 2 bases from J, with 11 bases in between. Germline-derived CDR1 and CDR2 are SGHRS and YFSETQ. The CDR3 is 13 amino acids. The CDR3: CASSSPGAYEQYF. DNA for the CDR3: TGCGCCAGCAGTTCACCAGGGGCCTACGAGCAGTACTTC. Full variable domain (outside the CDR3, taken from reference TRBV5-1 and TRBJ2-7): KAGVTQTPRYLIKTRGQQVTLSCSPISGHRSVSWYQQTPGQGLQFLFEYFSETQRNKGNFPGRFSGRQFSNSRSEMNVSTLELGDSALYLCASSSPGAYEQYFGPGTRLTVT.

J is TRBJ2-7 and V is TRBV7-9; 7 positions agree with TRBD2. The length of the CDR3 is 16 residues. V gave up 6 bases and J gave up 5 bases; unmatched junction bases: 16. Germline values: CDR1 SEHNR, CDR2 FQNEAQ (reference sequence). The CDR3 reads CASSSFRGGSSDEQYF. In DNA form, the CDR3 reads TGTGCCAGCAGTTCATTCCGTGGCGGGAGTAGCGACGAGCAGTACTTC.

The chain has TRBV5-4 and TRBJ2-3; TRBD1 matches 9 bases. This CDR3 comprises 16 residues. The junction had 10 bases not matched to a gene; V was cut back by 4 bases and J by 4 bases. Per the germline V gene, CDR1 is SGHNT and CDR2 is YYREEE (reference sequence). In DNA, the CDR3 is TGTGCCAGCAGCCTCCCGGGACAGGGAGGGGCAGATACGCAGTATTTT. Its translation is CASSLPGQGGADTQYF.

This clone was seen a few times. The CDR3, as DNA: TGTGCCAGTAGTGGGCACACGGGACACGGGATGAACACTGAAGCTTTCTTT. Its translation: CASSGHTGHGMNTEAFF. V gene TRBV19 combines with J gene TRBJ1-1; possibly TRBD1 for D (6 bases). From germline, CDR1 is LNHDA and CDR2 SQIVND (reference sequence). Deletions cut 5 bases from V and 0 bases from J, with 19 bases between. The CDR3 contains 17 residues.

The chain recombines TRBV4-1 with TRBJ2-3; 13 bases match TRBD2. The CDR3 extends over 16 amino acids. Losses at the gene ends were 3 bases for V and 3 bases for J; bases not matched to a gene: 3. Germline V CDR1 and CDR2: MGHRA, YSYEKL. CDR3 in amino acids: CASSQPGLAGTDTQYF. The DNA of the CDR3 is TGCGCCAGCAGCCAGCCGGGACTAGCGGGGACAGATACGCAGTATTTT.

To note about this clone: Relative to the germline gene, one junction end is altered; a read error may explain this. The same CDR3 can be traced to other DNA sequences in this sample. The chain links TRBV28 to TRBJ2-5, with TRBD1 as a possible D gene (6 bases). Germline CDR1 reads MDHEN; CDR2 reads SYDVKM. The length of the CDR3 is 14 residues. CDR3 coding DNA: TGTGCCAGTCATCTTTCAGGGGCGTCGGAGACTCAGTACTTC. Translation: CASHLSGASETQYF.

V and J are TRBV7-7 and TRBJ1-3, with D unclear. Trimming cost V 1 base and J 2 bases, with 3 bases left between them. This CDR3 is built from 13 residues. Germline V gives CDR1 SSHAT, CDR2 FNYEAQ (reference sequence). CDR3 DNA sequence: TGTGCCAGCAGCTTAGGACCTGGAAACACCATATATTTT. As protein: CASSLGPGNTIYF.

This chain connects TRBV9 to TRBJ1-2; 9 bases match TRBD1. V shed 2 bases and J 8 bases; nucleotides not matched to a gene: 7. The CDR3 has 14 amino acids. Germline loops: CDR1 SGDLS, CDR2 YYNGEE. The CDR3 protein is CASSVGTGLYGYTF. DNA for the CDR3: TGTGCCAGCAGCGTTGGGACAGGGCTTTACGGCTACACCTTC.

The J gene is TRBJ1-5, the V gene TRBV19; D perhaps matches TRBD1 (5 bases). The germline V gene has CDR1 LNHDA and CDR2 SQIVND (reference sequence). The CDR3 runs to 13 residues. V was cut by 6 bases and J by 7 bases, with 13 bases left in between. CDR3: CASRDRGGQPQHF. The DNA for the CDR3 is TGTGCCAGTAGGGATCGGGGCGGGCAGCCCCAGCATTTT.

The rearrangement uses TRBV28 and TRBJ2-2; D possibly uses TRBD1 or TRBD2 (5 bases each). CDR1 MDHEN and CDR2 SYDVKM come from the germline V gene. V was pared by 2 bases and J by 4 bases, with 8 bases between. This CDR3 contains 14 residues. The CDR3, as DNA: TGTGCCAGCAGTTTAGGGGGACGCACCGGGGAGCTGTTTTTT. It yields the protein CASSLGGRTGELFF.

The chain employs TRBV30 and TRBJ2-1, with D perhaps TRBD2 (5 bases). Per the germline V gene, CDR1 is GTSNPN and CDR2 is SVGIG (reference sequence). CDR3 length: 14 residues. V lost 4 bases and J lost 3, with 13 bases in between. CDR3 sequence: CAWTPDSIYNEQFF. DNA for the CDR3: TGTGCCTGGACCCCGGACTCGATCTACAATGAGCAGTTCTTC.

Comments on this clone: At the DNA level, this CDR3 is encoded by other sequences in the same sample as well. The V and J genes are TRBV6-5 and TRBJ1-1; D not resolved. Germline V gene data show CDR1 as MNHEY and CDR2 as SVGAGI. Trimming shortened V by 2 bases and J by 5 bases, and 6 bases separated the two germline ends. This CDR3 is 12 amino acids long. The CDR3 coding sequence is TGTGCCAGCAGTTACGGAGGGACTGAAGCTTTCTTT. This gives the protein CASSYGGTEAFF.

There are a few counts of this clone. A far larger clone is just one base off, so this is likely a read error. V gene TRBV6-1 combines with J gene TRBJ2-6, with TRBD2 as a possible D gene (5 bases). Trimming left V 2 bases short and J 2 bases short, with 10 bases between. The germline gives CDR1 MNHNS, CDR2 SASEGT. This CDR3 is built from 16 residues. The CDR3 protein is CASSELDFPGANVLTF. As DNA, the CDR3 is TGTGCCAGCAGTGAATTGGACTTCCCTGGGGCCAACGTCCTGACTTTC.

V gene TRBV28 combines with J gene TRBJ2-5; D uncertain. CDR1 is MDHEN and CDR2 is SYDVKM in the germline V gene. V lost 7 bases and J lost 2, with 11 bases in between. The CDR3 sequence is 13 residues long. DNA of the CDR3: TGTGCCAGCACCCTGACAAGTCAAGAGACCCAGTACTTC. Amino acids: CASTLTSQETQYF.

This rearrangement joins TRBV6-5 to TRBJ2-7, with 7 bases lining up with TRBD1. The CDR3 length is 14 residues. V lost 2 bases, J lost 1 base, and 2 bases stayed unmatched. Germline assignment: CDR1 MNHEY and CDR2 SVGAGI. Here the CDR3 reads CASSYRDSSYEQYF. As DNA, the CDR3 is TGTGCCAGCAGTTACAGGGACAGTTCCTACGAGCAGTACTTC.

This clone was detected only once. V is TRBV6-1 and J is TRBJ2-3, with TRBD2 matching over 11 bases. Germline CDR1 and CDR2: MNHNS and SASEGT. V lost 7 bases, J lost 4 bases, and 7 bases stayed unmatched. CDR3 length: 15 residues. This CDR3 is CASTRTSGGADTQYF. The CDR3 bases are TGTGCCAGCACCAGAACTAGCGGGGGAGCAGATACGCAGTATTTT.

The chain links TRBV7-9 to TRBJ1-5; TRBD1 agrees at 7 bases. The CDR3 runs to 15 residues. CDR1 and CDR2 from the germline V gene are SEHNR and FQNEAQ (reference sequence). V lost 5 bases to trimming and J lost 2 bases; unmatched junction nucleotides: 6. CDR3 region: CASSQTGDGNQPQHF. As DNA, the CDR3 is TGTGCCAGCAGCCAAACAGGGGATGGCAATCAGCCCCAGCATTTT.

The chain uses TRBV30 and TRBJ1-1; possible D gene TRBD1, 5 bases. CDR1 is GTSNPN, CDR2 SVGIG, per germline (reference sequence). The CDR3 length is 15 residues. The V end lost 3 bases, the J end lost 2 bases, and 16 bases lay between the germline ends. The CDR3 reads CAWSTNRDGNTEAFF. Here the CDR3 DNA reads TGTGCCTGGAGCACCAACCGGGACGGCAACACTGAAGCTTTCTTT.

This chain uses TRBV10-2 with TRBJ2-7, with 11 positions matching TRBD2. The germline V gene encodes CDR1 WSHSY and CDR2 SAAADI. The CDR3 spans 16 residues. Trimming at V came to 6 bases and at J to 7 bases, leaving 14 bases not matched to a gene. CDR3 sequence: CASSRSTGTSGAEQYF. The CDR3 nucleotides are TGCGCCAGCAGCAGATCAACCGGGACTAGCGGCGCGGAGCAGTACTTC.